These T cell receptor beta chains were read from a single sample in a study of immune cell composition in non-small cell lung cancer. The data were produced by immunoSEQ multiplex PCR, yet TCRdb's version contains in-frame clones alone and is incomplete. The data hold 2,500 to 3,000 clones, with about 80% observed a single time. The sample consisted of lung tumor tissue. The origin of the receptors is a human donor with non-small cell lung cancer. The CDR3 runs from the conserved cysteine through the conserved F or W. Fields, in order: D gene, clone size, V gene, J gene, CDR3 DNA, CDR3 protein. D genes are given only for firm matches. Size is stated for part of the rows, as once, few or many counts, or as a class when the clone is expanded.

.	once	TRBV6-5	TRBJ2-5	TGTGCCACCCATGCGGGGCCCGAAGAGACCCAGTACTTC	CATHAGPEETQYF
.	large	TRBV14	TRBJ2-4	TGTGCCAGCAGCCAAAGGGGGTTTGGAAACATTCAGTACTTC	CASSQRGFGNIQYF
TRBD1	few	TRBV7-2	TRBJ1-6	TGTGCCAGCAGCTTAACGACAGGGGGCAATAATTCACCCCTCCACTTT	CASSLTTGGNNSPLHF
.	.	TRBV28	TRBJ2-6	TGTGCCAGCAGTTTCCAGGGTTCTGGGGCCAACGTCCTGACTTTC	CASSFQGSGANVLTF
.	.	TRBV6-5	TRBJ2-1	TGTGCCAGCAGTAATAGCGGAGGAACCTACAATGAGCAGTTCTTC	CASSNSGGTYNEQFF
TRBD1	.	TRBV29-1	TRBJ2-3	TGCAGCGTTAACAAGGCCTCGGGACAGCCAGATACGCAGTATTTT	CSVNKASGQPDTQYF
TRBD1	.	TRBV11-1	TRBJ2-1	TGTGCCAGCAGCTCACGACCGACAGGGATCTACAATGAGCAGTTCTTC	CASSSRPTGIYNEQFF
.	.	TRBV18	TRBJ1-1	TGTGCCAGCTCGGGTGGCAGGTTGAACACTGAAGCTTTCTTT	CASSGGRLNTEAFF
.	.	TRBV11-2	TRBJ2-7	TGTGCCAGCAGCTTTAGCGTACCCTCCTACGAGCAGTACTTC	CASSFSVPSYEQYF
.	.	TRBV4-1	TRBJ2-1	TGCGCCAGCAGCCCAGAGGGGGGGGTACTCTACAATGAGCAGTTCTTC	CASSPEGGVLYNEQFF
.	.	TRBV15	TRBJ1-4	TGTGCCACCAGCAGAGATCCGGCACTCCGGAGAGAAAAACTGTTTTTT	CATSRDPALRREKLFF
TRBD2	.	TRBV5-1	TRBJ2-1	TGCGCCAGCAGCTTGACGGCTAGCGGAAGCTCCTACAATGAGCAGTTCTTC	CASSLTASGSSYNEQFF
TRBD1	.	TRBV30	TRBJ2-3	TGTGCCTGGAGTCCTTGGACAGGGCGATTCGATACGCAGTATTTT	CAWSPWTGRFDTQYF
TRBD1	.	TRBV6-5	TRBJ1-2	TGTGCCAGCAAGGGGGCTAAGAACTATGGCTACACCTTC	CASKGAKNYGYTF
.	.	TRBV27	TRBJ2-2	TGTGCCAGCAGTCCGCTAGGGGGCACCGGGGAGCTGTTTTTT	CASSPLGGTGELFF
.	.	TRBV29-1	TRBJ2-3	TGCAGCGTACGTCGGACAGACACAGATACGCAGTATTTT	CSVRRTDTDTQYF
.	.	TRBV18	TRBJ1-1	TGTGCCACCAGAGGAACGGGGAACACTGAAGCTTTCTTT	CATRGTGNTEAFF
.	.	TRBV4-2	TRBJ2-3	TGTGCCAGCAGCCAAGACGGGGGGCCCTCAGATACGCAGTATTTT	CASSQDGGPSDTQYF
TRBD2	.	TRBV30	TRBJ2-1	TGTGCCTGGAGTGTGCCTAGCGGGAGTTATGAGCAGTTCTTC	CAWSVPSGSYEQFF
TRBD1	.	TRBV2	TRBJ1-2	TGTGCCAGCAGTAAAACAGGGGACGACTATGGCTACACCTTC	CASSKTGDDYGYTF
.	.	TRBV11-3	TRBJ2-1	TGTGCCAGCAGCTTAGATGGCCCCTCGAGGAATGAGCAGTTCTTC	CASSLDGPSRNEQFF
TRBD1	.	TRBV15	TRBJ2-7	TGTGCCACCAGCAGAAGACAGGGGTTCTACGAGCAGTACTTC	CATSRRQGFYEQYF
.	.	TRBV7-2	TRBJ1-4	TGTGCCAGCAGTGGAGGGGCGGAAAAACTGTTTTTT	CASSGGAEKLFF
TRBD1	.	TRBV5-8	TRBJ2-7	TGTGCCAGCAGCGGAGACAGGGGCACCTACGAGCAGTACTTC	CASSGDRGTYEQYF
TRBD2	.	TRBV5-1	TRBJ2-3	TGCGCCAGCAGCTTGTCGGCGGGGGGCTCACTCGATACGCAGTATTTT	CASSLSAGGSLDTQYF
TRBD2	.	TRBV6-6	TRBJ2-2	TGTGCCAGCCGTAAAGGCGGGAGTCGATGGACCGGGGAGCTGTTTTTT	CASRKGGSRWTGELFF
.	.	TRBV19	TRBJ2-7	TGTGCCAGCCTCCGGCGGTACTACGAGCAGTACTTC	CASLRRYYEQYF
TRBD1	few	TRBV19	TRBJ2-1	TGTGCCAGTAGTATTTTAGCGACAGGGAGCAATGAGCAGTTCTTC	CASSILATGSNEQFF
.	.	TRBV2	TRBJ1-5	TGTGCCAGCAGTGAAGTGAGTGGGGGGAAACAGCCCCAGCATTTT	CASSEVSGGKQPQHF
TRBD1	once	TRBV7-3	TRBJ1-2	TGTGCCAGCAGCTTAACCGCAGGGGGCTATGGCTACACCTTC	CASSLTAGGYGYTF
.	once	TRBV18	TRBJ1-3	TGTGCCAGCTCCCATACTGACAGCTCTGGAAACACCATATATTTT	CASSHTDSSGNTIYF
TRBD2	.	TRBV7-3	TRBJ2-3	TGTGCCAGCAGCTTAACGTTGGGCGGGAGCCGCTCAGATACGCAGTATTTT	CASSLTLGGSRSDTQYF
.	.	TRBV7-9	TRBJ1-5	TGTGCCAGCAGCTTATCCGGGGGGCGCGGCAATCAGCCCCAGCATTTT	CASSLSGGRGNQPQHF
TRBD1	few	TRBV6-6	TRBJ1-2	TGTGCCAGCAGTTACTCGAACAGGGGAGGAAACTATGGCTACACCTTC	CASSYSNRGGNYGYTF
TRBD1	few	TRBV20-1	TRBJ2-1	TGCAGTGGACAGGGGAATAATGAGCAGTTCTTC	CSGQGNNEQFF
TRBD1	.	TRBV5-1	TRBJ2-7	TGCGCCAGCAGCTGGACCACAGGGGGCAACGAGCAGTACTTC	CASSWTTGGNEQYF
.	once	TRBV27	TRBJ1-1	TGTGCCAGCAGGACCTCCGGGAGGGCATGGACTGAAGCTTTCTTT	CASRTSGRAWTEAFF
TRBD1	.	TRBV5-5	TRBJ1-6	TGTGCCAGCGGCGCCGGGGGACAGTATAATTCACCCCTCCACTTT	CASGAGGQYNSPLHF
.	.	TRBV5-1	TRBJ2-5	TGCGCCAGCAGCTTGTACAGGGAGGGAGAGACCCAGTACTTC	CASSLYREGETQYF
.	.	TRBV7-8	TRBJ1-2	TGTGCCAGCAGCTTACAGAGGGCGACTAACTATGGCTACACCTTC	CASSLQRATNYGYTF
TRBD1	.	TRBV28	TRBJ2-7	TGTGCCAGCAGCGCCCCCTTCGACAGGGACGAGCAGTACTTC	CASSAPFDRDEQYF
.	once	TRBV2	TRBJ2-3	TGTGCCACTAGAAAGGACACAACCACAGATACGCAGTATTTT	CATRKDTTTDTQYF
.	.	TRBV11-2	TRBJ1-3	TGTGCCAGCAGCTTACACGGTGGTCCCCGTTCTGGAAACACCATATATTTT	CASSLHGGPRSGNTIYF
.	.	TRBV27	TRBJ2-1	TGTGCCAGCAGTCTACTCAAGCTTGGCGGGGAAGGCTACAATGAGCAGTTCTTC	CASSLLKLGGEGYNEQFF